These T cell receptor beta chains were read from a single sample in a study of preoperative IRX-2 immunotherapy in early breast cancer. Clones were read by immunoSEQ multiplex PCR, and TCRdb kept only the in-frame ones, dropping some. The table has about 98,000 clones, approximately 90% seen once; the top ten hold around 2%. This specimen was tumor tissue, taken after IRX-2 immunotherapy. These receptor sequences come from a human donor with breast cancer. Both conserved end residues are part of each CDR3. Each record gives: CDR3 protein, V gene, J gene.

CDR3aa: CATSRDSGDEETQYF
v_gene: TRBV15
j_gene: TRBJ2-5

CDR3aa: CASSPSRDGPQHF
v_gene: TRBV7-1
j_gene: TRBJ1-5

CDR3aa: CASRVGGEKLFF
v_gene: TRBV28
j_gene: TRBJ1-4

CDR3aa: CASSSGTGASYEQYF
v_gene: TRBV5-1
j_gene: TRBJ2-7

CDR3aa: CASSRMVGTNEKLFF
v_gene: TRBV11-3
j_gene: TRBJ1-4

CDR3aa: CASRPGQGYTEAFF
v_gene: TRBV5-1
j_gene: TRBJ1-1

CDR3aa: CASRVTEGQPQHF
v_gene: TRBV6-8
j_gene: TRBJ1-5

CDR3aa: CASRPQGARGTEAFF
v_gene: TRBV28
j_gene: TRBJ1-1

CDR3aa: CASSFLLDRANTEAFF
v_gene: TRBV28
j_gene: TRBJ1-1

CDR3aa: CASSPRGTGDWADTQYF
v_gene: TRBV11-3
j_gene: TRBJ2-3

CDR3aa: CASSYRERATEAFF
v_gene: TRBV6-8
j_gene: TRBJ1-1

CDR3aa: CASTLDRGDQPQHF
v_gene: TRBV6-8
j_gene: TRBJ1-5

CDR3aa: CASSSSRDRAGELFF
v_gene: TRBV5-1
j_gene: TRBJ2-2

CDR3aa: CASRRATNEKLFF
v_gene: TRBV19
j_gene: TRBJ1-4

CDR3aa: CASSIGLAGVVYEQYF
v_gene: TRBV19
j_gene: TRBJ2-7

CDR3aa: CASSLVSQGDGYTF
v_gene: TRBV28
j_gene: TRBJ1-2

CDR3aa: CASSLRTGNTGELFF
v_gene: TRBV5-1
j_gene: TRBJ2-2

CDR3aa: CASSLQGVSTEAFF
v_gene: TRBV19
j_gene: TRBJ1-1

CDR3aa: CASSLVSLAGANEQFF
v_gene: TRBV5-1
j_gene: TRBJ2-1

CDR3aa: CASSLPRTGGKGEAFF
v_gene: TRBV28
j_gene: TRBJ1-1

CDR3aa: CASSPGQAFSNQPQHF
v_gene: TRBV5-1
j_gene: TRBJ1-5

CDR3aa: CSALIDGYEQYF
v_gene: TRBV29-1
j_gene: TRBJ2-7

CDR3aa: CATSLGGAHSYNEQFF
v_gene: TRBV15
j_gene: TRBJ2-1

CDR3aa: CASCAPRGTQYF
v_gene: TRBV28
j_gene: TRBJ2-4

CDR3aa: CASSLISGGAGELFF
v_gene: TRBV28
j_gene: TRBJ2-2

CDR3aa: CASSLALGSGNTIYF
v_gene: TRBV5-1
j_gene: TRBJ1-3

CDR3aa: CASSDRGDEKLFF
v_gene: TRBV19
j_gene: TRBJ1-4

CDR3aa: CASGLVPAGWDEQYF
v_gene: TRBV12-5
j_gene: TRBJ2-7

CDR3aa: CSVGGLAKKTQYF
v_gene: TRBV29-1
j_gene: TRBJ2-5

CDR3aa: CAWSRGQPNTGELFF
v_gene: TRBV30
j_gene: TRBJ2-2

CDR3aa: CSVKDEVGAAFF
v_gene: TRBV29-1
j_gene: TRBJ1-1

CDR3aa: CASRISGGKNTGELFF
v_gene: TRBV19
j_gene: TRBJ2-2

CDR3aa: CAWSGLGAYGYTF
v_gene: TRBV30
j_gene: TRBJ1-2

CDR3aa: CASSDTGTGKEPQHF
v_gene: TRBV7-1
j_gene: TRBJ1-5

CDR3aa: CASSRTGARELFF
v_gene: TRBV10-2
j_gene: TRBJ2-2

CDR3aa: CASSPTGLSGAYEQYF
v_gene: TRBV28
j_gene: TRBJ2-7

CDR3aa: CASSKGANQPQHF
v_gene: TRBV6-8
j_gene: TRBJ1-5

CDR3aa: CASSFPGTAAGEAFF
v_gene: TRBV28
j_gene: TRBJ1-1

CDR3aa: CASSLAGTETPFFYEQYF
v_gene: TRBV5-1
j_gene: TRBJ2-7

CDR3aa: CACRGSQYSNQPQHF
v_gene: TRBV6-8
j_gene: TRBJ1-5

CDR3aa: CASSLEVQGAADTQYF
v_gene: TRBV5-1
j_gene: TRBJ2-3

CDR3aa: CASSQPQQQNRYEQYF
v_gene: TRBV11-3
j_gene: TRBJ2-7

CDR3aa: CATTDTFTEAFF
v_gene: TRBV6-8
j_gene: TRBJ1-1

CDR3aa: CASSFERRTGELFF
v_gene: TRBV11-3
j_gene: TRBJ2-2

CDR3aa: CASSDRTAYSYEQYF
v_gene: TRBV6-8
j_gene: TRBJ2-7

CDR3aa: CASSSDSPVVDEQYF
v_gene: TRBV5-1
j_gene: TRBJ2-7

CDR3aa: CASSPLQGGTDGYTF
v_gene: TRBV18
j_gene: TRBJ1-2